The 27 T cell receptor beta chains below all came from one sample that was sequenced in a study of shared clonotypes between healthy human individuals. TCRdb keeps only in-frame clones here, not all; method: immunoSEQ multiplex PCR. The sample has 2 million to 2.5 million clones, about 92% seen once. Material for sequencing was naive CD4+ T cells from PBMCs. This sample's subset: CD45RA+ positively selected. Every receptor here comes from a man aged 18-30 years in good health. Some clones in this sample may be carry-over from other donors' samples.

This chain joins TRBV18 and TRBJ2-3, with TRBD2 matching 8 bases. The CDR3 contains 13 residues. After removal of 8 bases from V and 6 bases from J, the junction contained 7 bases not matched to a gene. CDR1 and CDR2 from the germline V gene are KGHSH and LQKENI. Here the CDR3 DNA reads TGTGCCAGCGTATTGCAGCGGGAGGATACGCAGTATTTT. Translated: CASVLQREDTQYF.

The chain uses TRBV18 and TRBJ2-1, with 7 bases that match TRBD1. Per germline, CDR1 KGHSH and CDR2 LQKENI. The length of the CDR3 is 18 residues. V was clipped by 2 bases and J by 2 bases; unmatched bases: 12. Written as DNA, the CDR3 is TGTGCCAGCTCACCAACTCCTATCGGACAGGCAACCTACAATGAGCAGTTCTTC. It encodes CASSPTPIGQATYNEQFF. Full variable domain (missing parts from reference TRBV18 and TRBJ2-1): NAGVMQNPRHLVRRRGQEARLRCSPMKGHSHVYWYRQLPEEGLKFMVYLQKENIIDESGMPKERFSAEFPKEGPSILRIQQVVRGDSAAYFCASSPTPIGQATYNEQFFGPGTRLTVL.

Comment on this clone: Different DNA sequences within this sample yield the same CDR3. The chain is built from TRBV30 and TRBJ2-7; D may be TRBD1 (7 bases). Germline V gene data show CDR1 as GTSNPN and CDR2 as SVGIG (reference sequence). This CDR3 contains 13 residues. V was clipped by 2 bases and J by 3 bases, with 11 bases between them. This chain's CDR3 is CAWSPGGLYEQYF. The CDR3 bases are TGTGCCTGGAGTCCAGGGGGGCTCTACGAGCAGTACTTC.

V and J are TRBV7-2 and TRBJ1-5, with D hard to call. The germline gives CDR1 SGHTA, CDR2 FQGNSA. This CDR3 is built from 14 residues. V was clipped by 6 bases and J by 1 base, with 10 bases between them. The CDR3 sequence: CASRPVGSNQPQHF. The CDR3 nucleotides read TGTGCCAGCAGGCCGGTAGGCAGCAATCAGCCCCAGCATTTT.

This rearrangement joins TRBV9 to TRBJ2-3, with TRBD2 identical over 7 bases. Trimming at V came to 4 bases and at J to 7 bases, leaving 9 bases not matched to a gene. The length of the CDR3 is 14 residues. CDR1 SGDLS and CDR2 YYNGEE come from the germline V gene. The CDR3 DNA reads TGTGCCAGCAGCTTGACCGGGGGGAGGAATACGCAGTATTTT. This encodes CASSLTGGRNTQYF.

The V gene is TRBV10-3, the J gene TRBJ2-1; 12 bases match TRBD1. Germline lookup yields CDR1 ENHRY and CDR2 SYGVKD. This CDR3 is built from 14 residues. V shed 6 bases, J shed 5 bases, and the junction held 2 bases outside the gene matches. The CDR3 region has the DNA TGTGCCATCAGGGGACAGGGGGCGGACAATGAGCAGTTCTTC. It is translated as CAIRGQGADNEQFF.

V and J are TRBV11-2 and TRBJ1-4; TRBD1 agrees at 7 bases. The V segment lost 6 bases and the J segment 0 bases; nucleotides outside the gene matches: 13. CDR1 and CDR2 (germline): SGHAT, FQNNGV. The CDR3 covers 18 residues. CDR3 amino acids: CASRRGRGQHATNEKLFF. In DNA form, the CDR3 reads TGTGCCAGCAGGCGGGGACGGGGACAGCATGCAACTAATGAAAAACTGTTTTTT.

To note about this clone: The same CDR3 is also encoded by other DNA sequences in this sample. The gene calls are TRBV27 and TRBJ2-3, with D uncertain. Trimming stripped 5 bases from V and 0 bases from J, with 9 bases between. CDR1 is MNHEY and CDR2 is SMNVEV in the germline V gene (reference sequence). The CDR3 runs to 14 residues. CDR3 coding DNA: TGTGCCAGCAGTCCGAGACTGAGCACAGATACGCAGTATTTT. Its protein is CASSPRLSTDTQYF.

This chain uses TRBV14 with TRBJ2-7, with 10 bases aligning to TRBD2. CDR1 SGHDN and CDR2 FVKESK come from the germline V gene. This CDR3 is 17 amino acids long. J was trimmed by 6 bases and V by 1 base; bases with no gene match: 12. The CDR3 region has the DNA TGTGCCAGCAGCCAAGTCATAGCGGGAGGTATCCCAGGCGAGCAGTACTTC. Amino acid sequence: CASSQVIAGGIPGEQYF.

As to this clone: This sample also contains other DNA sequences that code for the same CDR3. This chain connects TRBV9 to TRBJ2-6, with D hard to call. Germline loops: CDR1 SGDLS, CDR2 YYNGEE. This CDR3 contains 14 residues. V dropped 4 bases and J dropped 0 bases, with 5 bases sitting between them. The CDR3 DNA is TGTGCCAGCAGCAAGAGCTCTGGGGCCAACGTCCTGACTTTC. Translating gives CASSKSSGANVLTF.

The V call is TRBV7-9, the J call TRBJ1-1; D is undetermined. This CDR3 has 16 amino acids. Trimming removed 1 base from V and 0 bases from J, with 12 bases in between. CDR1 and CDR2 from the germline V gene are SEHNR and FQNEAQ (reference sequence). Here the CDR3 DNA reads TGTGCCAGCAGCTTAGACGTTTCCTTTATGAACACTGAAGCTTTCTTT. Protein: CASSLDVSFMNTEAFF.

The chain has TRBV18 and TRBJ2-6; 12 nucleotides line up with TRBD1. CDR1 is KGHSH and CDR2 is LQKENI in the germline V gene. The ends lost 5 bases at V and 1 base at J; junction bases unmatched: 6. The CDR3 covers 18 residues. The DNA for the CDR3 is TGTGCCAGCTCATCACAGGGACAGGGGGCGTCTGGGGCCAACGTCCTGACTTTC. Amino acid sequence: CASSSQGQGASGANVLTF. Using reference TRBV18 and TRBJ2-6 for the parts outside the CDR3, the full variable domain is NAGVMQNPRHLVRRRGQEARLRCSPMKGHSHVYWYRQLPEEGLKFMVYLQKENIIDESGMPKERFSAEFPKEGPSILRIQQVVRGDSAAYFCASSSQGQGASGANVLTFGAGSRLTVL.

CDR3 nucleotides: TGTGCCAGCAGCAATACCTGGACAGGGGCGGGTTCACCCCTCCACTTT. Its translation: CASSNTWTGAGSPLHF. This chain connects TRBV5-6 to TRBJ1-6; 9 bases align to TRBD1. From germline, CDR1 is SGHDT and CDR2 YYEEEE. CDR3 length: 16 residues. The J segment lost 9 bases and the V segment lost 4 bases, leaving 11 bases of the junction unmatched.

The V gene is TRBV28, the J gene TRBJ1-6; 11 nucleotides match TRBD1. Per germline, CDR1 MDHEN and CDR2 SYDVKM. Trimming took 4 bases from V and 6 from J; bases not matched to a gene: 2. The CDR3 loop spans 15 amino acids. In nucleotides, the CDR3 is TGTGCCAGCAGTTCCGGGACAGGGGGTAATTCACCCCTCCACTTT. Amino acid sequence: CASSSGTGGNSPLHF.

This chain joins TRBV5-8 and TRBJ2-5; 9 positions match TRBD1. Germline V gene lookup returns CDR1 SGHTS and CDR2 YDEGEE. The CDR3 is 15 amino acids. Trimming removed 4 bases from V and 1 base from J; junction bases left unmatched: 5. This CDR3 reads CASSPGTGSQETQYF. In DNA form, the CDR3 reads TGTGCCAGCAGCCCCGGGACAGGGAGCCAAGAGACCCAGTACTTC. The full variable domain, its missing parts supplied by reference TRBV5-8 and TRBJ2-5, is EAGVTQSPTHLIKTRGQQATLRCSPISGHTSVYWYQQALGLGLQFLLWYDEGEERNRGNFPPRFSGRQFPNYSSELNVNALELEDSALYLCASSPGTGSQETQYFGPGTRLLVL.

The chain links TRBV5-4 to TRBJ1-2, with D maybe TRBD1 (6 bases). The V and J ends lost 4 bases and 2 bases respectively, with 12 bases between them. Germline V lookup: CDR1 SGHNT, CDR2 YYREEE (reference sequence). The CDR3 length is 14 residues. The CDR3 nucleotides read TGTGCCAGCAGCAGGGACATTCGGAACTATGGCTACACCTTC. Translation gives CASSRDIRNYGYTF.

The CDR3 is CAPRWGSGAKNIQYF. CDR3 bases: TGTGCGCCGCGTTGGGGAAGTGGGGCCAAAAACATTCAGTACTTC. This chain links TRBV5-4 with TRBJ2-4, with D unclear. This CDR3 has 15 residues. The germline CDR1 and CDR2 sequences are SGHNT and YYREEE (reference sequence).

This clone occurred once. Written as DNA, the CDR3 is TGCGCCAGCAGCCAACCCGGGACAGCCTATGGCTACACCTTC. Protein sequence: CASSQPGTAYGYTF. V and J are TRBV4-1 and TRBJ1-2; 7 bases agree with TRBD1. The junction had 4 bases not matched to a gene; V was cut back by 2 bases and J by 4 bases. In germline, CDR1 is MGHRA, CDR2 YSYEKL. The CDR3 spans 14 residues.

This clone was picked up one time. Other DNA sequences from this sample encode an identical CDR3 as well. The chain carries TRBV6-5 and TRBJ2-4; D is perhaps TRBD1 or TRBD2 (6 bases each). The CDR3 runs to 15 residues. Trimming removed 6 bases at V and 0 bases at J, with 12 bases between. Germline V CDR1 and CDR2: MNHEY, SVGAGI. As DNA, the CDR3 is TGTGCCAGCAGCTCGGGGGCGGTAGCCAAAAACATTCAGTACTTC. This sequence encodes CASSSGAVAKNIQYF.

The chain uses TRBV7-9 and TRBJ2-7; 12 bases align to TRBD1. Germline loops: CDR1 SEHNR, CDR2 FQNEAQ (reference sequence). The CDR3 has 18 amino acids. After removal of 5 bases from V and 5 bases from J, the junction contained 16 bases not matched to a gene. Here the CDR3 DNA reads TGTGCCAGCAGCGAGACGCCTGGGACAGGGGGCAGATTTCACGAGCAGTACTTC. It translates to CASSETPGTGGRFHEQYF.

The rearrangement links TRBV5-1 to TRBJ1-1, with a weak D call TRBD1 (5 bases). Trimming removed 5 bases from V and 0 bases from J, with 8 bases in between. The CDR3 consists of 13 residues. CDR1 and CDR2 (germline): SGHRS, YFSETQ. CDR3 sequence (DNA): TGCGCCAGCAGGAGGGACCTGAACACTGAAGCTTTCTTT. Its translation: CASRRDLNTEAFF.

The CDR3 loop is CASSEQYTEQYF. CDR3 nucleotide sequence: TGTGCCAGCAGTGAACAGTATACCGAGCAGTACTTC. The chain is built from TRBV28 and TRBJ2-7, with D unclear. The CDR3 extends over 12 amino acids. Trimming pared 5 bases from V and 6 bases from J, leaving 11 bases between. CDR1 is MDHEN and CDR2 is SYDVKM in the germline V gene.

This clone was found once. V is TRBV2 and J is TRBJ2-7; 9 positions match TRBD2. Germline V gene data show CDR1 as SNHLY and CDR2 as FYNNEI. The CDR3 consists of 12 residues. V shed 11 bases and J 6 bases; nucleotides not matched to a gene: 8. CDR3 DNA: TGTGCCGCGGCGGGAGGGCCGGCCGAGCAGTACTTC. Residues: CAAAGGPAEQYF.

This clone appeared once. CDR3 bases: TGTGCCAGCCGCGGCGGAGCAACTAATGAAAAACTGTTTTTT. Translating gives CASRGGATNEKLFF. The V call is TRBV19, the J call TRBJ1-4; D gene ambiguous. With 9 bases removed from V and 0 bases from J, the gap between germline ends came to 11 bases. Per germline, CDR1 LNHDA and CDR2 SQIVND (reference sequence). The CDR3 runs 14 residues.

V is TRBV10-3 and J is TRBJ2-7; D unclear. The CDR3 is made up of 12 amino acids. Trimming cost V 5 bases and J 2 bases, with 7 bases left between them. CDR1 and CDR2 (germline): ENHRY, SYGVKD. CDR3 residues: CAISTTTYEQYF. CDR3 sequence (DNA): TGTGCCATCAGTACTACCACCTACGAGCAGTACTTC.

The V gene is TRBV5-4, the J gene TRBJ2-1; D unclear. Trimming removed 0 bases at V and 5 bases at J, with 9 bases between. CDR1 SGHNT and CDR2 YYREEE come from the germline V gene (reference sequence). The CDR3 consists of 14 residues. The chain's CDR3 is CASSLGQRNNEQFF. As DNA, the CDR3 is TGTGCCAGCAGCTTGGGGCAGAGGAACAATGAGCAGTTCTTC.

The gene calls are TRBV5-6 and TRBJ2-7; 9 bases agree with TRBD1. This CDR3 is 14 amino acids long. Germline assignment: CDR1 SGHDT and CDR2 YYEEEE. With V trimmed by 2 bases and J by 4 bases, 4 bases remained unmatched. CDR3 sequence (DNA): TGTGCCAGCAGCTTCGGGACAGGGTGGTACGAGCAGTACTTC. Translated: CASSFGTGWYEQYF.